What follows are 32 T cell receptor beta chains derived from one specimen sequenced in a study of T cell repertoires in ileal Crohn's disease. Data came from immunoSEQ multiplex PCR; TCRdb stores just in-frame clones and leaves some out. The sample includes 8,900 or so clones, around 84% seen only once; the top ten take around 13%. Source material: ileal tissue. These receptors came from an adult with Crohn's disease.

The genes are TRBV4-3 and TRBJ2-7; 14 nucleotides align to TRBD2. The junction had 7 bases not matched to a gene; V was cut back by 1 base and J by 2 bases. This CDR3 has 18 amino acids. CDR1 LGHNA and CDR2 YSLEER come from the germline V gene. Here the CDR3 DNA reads TGCGCCAGCAGCCAAGCTCCTGGACTAGCGGGAGGCGCCTACGAGCAGTACTTC. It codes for CASSQAPGLAGGAYEQYF.

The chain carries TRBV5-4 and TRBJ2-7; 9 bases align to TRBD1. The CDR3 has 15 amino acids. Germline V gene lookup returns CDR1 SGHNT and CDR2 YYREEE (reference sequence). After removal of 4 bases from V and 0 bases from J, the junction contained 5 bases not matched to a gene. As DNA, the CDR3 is TGTGCCAGCAGCGCCGGACAGGGGAGCTCCTACGAGCAGTACTTC. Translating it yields CASSAGQGSSYEQYF. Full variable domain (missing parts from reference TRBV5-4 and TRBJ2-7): ETGVTQSPTHLIKTRGQQVTLRCSSQSGHNTVSWYQQALGQGPQFIFQYYREEENGRGNFPPRFSGLQFPNYSSELNVNALELDDSALYLCASSAGQGSSYEQYFGPGTRLTVT.

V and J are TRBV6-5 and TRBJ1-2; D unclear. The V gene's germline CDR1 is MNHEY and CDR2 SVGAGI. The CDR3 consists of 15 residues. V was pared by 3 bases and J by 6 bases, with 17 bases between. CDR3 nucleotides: TGTGCCAGCAGTTATTTGGGAGGCAGGCAGCATGGCTACACCTTC. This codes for CASSYLGGRQHGYTF.

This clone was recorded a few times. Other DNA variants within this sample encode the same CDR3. CDR3 amino acids: CASSYLYGYTF. CDR3 nucleotides: TGTGCCAGCAGTTACCTTTATGGCTACACCTTC. The chain couples TRBV28 to TRBJ1-2, with D unclear. The V end lost 4 bases, the J end lost 5 bases, and 5 bases lay between the germline ends. Germline CDR1 reads MDHEN; CDR2 reads SYDVKM. This CDR3 contains 11 residues.

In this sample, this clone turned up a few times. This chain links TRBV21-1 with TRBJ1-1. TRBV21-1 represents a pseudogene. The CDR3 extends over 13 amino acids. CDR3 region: CASSPKKHTEAFF. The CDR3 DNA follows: TGTGCCAGCAGCCCTAAAAAGCACACTGAAGCTTTCTTT.

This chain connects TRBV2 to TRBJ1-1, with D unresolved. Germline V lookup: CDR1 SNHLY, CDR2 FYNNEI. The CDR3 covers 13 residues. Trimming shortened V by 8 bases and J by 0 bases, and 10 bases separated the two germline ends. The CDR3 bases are TGTGCCAGCGGAGGAGGGTTGAACACTGAAGCTTTCTTT. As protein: CASGGGLNTEAFF.

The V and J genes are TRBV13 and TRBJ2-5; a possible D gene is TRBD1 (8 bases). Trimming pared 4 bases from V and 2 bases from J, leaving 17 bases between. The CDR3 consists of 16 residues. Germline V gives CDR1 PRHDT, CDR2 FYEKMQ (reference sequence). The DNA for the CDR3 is TGTGCCAGCAGCTCCCGGACAGGGAGGGGGCAAGAGACCCAGTACTTC. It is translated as CASSSRTGRGQETQYF.

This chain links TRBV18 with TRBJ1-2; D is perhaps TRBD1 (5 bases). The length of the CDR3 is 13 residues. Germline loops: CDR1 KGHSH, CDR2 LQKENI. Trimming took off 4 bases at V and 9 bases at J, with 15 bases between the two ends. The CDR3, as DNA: TGTGCCAGCTCACGCCTATCGGAGGGGAGCTACACCTTC. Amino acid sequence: CASSRLSEGSYTF.

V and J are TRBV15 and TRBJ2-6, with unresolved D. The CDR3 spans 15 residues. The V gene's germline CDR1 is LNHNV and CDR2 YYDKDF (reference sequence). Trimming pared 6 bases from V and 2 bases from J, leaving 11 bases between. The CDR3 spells CATSTTGTGANVLTF. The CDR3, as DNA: TGTGCCACCAGTACCACTGGTACTGGGGCCAACGTCCTGACTTTC.

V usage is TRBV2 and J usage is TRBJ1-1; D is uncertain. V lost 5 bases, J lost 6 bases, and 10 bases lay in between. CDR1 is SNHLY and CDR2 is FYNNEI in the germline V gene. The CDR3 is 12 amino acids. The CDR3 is CASSKEVAEAFF. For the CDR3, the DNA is TGTGCCAGCAGTAAAGAGGTGGCTGAAGCTTTCTTT. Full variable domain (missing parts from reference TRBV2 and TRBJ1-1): EPEVTQTPSHQVTQMGQEVILRCVPISNHLYFYWYRQILGQKVEFLVSFYNNEISEKSEIFDDQFSVERPDGSNFTLKIRSTKLEDSAMYFCASSKEVAEAFFGQGTRLTVV.

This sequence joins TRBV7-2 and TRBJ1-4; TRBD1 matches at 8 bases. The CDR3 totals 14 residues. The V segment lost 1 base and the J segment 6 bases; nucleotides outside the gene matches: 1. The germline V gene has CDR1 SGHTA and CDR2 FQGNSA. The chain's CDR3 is CASSLGTGHEKLFF. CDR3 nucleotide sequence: TGTGCCAGCAGCTTAGGGACAGGGCATGAAAAACTGTTTTTT.

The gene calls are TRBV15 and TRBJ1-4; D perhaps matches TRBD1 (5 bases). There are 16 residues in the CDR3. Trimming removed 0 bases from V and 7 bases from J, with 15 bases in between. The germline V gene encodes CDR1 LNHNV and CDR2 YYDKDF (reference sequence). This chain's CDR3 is CATSRDTSTGGEKLFF. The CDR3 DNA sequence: TGTGCCACCAGCAGAGATACTTCCACCGGGGGTGAAAAACTGTTTTTT.

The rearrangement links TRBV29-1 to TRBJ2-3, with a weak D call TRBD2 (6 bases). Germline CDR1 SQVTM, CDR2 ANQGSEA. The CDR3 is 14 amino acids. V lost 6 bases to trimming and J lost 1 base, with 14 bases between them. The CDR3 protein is CSVNSGPGTDTQYF. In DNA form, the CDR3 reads TGCAGCGTAAATAGCGGCCCAGGCACAGATACGCAGTATTTT.

This chain's CDR3 is CASSPMIFSGTNYGYTF. The CDR3 nucleotides are TGTGCCAGCAGCCCGATGATCTTTAGCGGAACTAACTATGGCTACACCTTC. The chain uses TRBV27 and TRBJ1-2, with unresolved D. Per the germline V gene, CDR1 is MNHEY and CDR2 is SMNVEV (reference sequence). V was clipped by 6 bases and J by 0 bases, with 20 bases between them. The CDR3 runs 17 residues.

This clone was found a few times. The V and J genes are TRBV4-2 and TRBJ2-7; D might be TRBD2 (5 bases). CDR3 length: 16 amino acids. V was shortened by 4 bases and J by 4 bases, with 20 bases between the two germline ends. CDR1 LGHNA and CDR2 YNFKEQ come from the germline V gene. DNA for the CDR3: TGTGCCAGCAGCCCTGAAGCGAGAGGGTTTAGTTACGAGCAGTACTTC. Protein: CASSPEARGFSYEQYF.

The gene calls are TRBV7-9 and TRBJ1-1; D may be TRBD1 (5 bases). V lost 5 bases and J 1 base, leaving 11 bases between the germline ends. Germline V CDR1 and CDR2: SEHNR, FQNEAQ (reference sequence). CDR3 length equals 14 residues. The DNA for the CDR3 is TGTGCCAGCAGCGGGCAGGGAGCGAACACTGAAGCTTTCTTT. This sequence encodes CASSGQGANTEAFF.

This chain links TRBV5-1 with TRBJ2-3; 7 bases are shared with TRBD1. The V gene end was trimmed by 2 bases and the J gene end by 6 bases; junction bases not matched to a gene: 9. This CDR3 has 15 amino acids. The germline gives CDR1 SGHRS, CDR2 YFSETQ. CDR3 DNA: TGCGCCAGCAGCTTCAGGGGGACCTCACCGGATACGCAGTATTTT. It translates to CASSFRGTSPDTQYF.

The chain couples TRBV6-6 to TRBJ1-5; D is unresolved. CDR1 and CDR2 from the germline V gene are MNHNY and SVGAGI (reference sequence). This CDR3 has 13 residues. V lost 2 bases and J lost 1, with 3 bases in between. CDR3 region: CASSYDSNQPQHF. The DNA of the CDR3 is TGTGCCAGCAGTTACGACAGCAATCAGCCCCAGCATTTT.

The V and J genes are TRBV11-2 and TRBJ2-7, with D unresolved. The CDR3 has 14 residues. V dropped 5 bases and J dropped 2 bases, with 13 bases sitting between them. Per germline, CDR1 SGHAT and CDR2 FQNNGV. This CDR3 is CASSTLLGPYEQYF. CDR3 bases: TGTGCCAGCAGCACCCTCTTGGGTCCCTACGAGCAGTACTTC.

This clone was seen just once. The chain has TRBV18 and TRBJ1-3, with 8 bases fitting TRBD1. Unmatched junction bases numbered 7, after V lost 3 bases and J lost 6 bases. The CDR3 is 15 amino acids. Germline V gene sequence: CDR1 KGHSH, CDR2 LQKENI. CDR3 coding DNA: TGTGCCAGCTCACCTGAACAGGGGGTCTTAAACACCATATATTTT. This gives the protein CASSPEQGVLNTIYF.

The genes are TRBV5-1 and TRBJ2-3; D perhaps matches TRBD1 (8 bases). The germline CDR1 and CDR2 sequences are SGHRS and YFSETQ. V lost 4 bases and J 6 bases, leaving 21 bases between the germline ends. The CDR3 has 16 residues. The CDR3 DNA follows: TGCGCCAGCAGCGCCCCCACAGGGGGGGGTATGGATACGCAGTATTTT. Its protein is CASSAPTGGGMDTQYF.

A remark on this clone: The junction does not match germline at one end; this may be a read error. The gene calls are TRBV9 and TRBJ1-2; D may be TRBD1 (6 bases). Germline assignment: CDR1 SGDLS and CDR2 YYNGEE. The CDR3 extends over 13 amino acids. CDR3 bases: TGTGCCAGCAGCGTAGAGGCCGGGACATTGGCCATCTTC. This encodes CASSVEAGTLAIF.

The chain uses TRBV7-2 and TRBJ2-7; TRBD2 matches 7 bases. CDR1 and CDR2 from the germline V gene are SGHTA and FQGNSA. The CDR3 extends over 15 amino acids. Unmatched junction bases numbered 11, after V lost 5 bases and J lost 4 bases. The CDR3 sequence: CASSRAGVQSYEQYF. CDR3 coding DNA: TGTGCCAGCAGCCGGGCGGGGGTCCAATCATACGAGCAGTACTTC.

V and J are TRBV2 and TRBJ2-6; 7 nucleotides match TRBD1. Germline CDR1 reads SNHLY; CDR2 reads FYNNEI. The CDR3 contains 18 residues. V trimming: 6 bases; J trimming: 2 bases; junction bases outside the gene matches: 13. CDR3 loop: CASRIDRVKIAGANVLTF. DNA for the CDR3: TGTGCCAGCAGGATAGACAGGGTGAAGATTGCTGGGGCCAACGTCCTGACTTTC.

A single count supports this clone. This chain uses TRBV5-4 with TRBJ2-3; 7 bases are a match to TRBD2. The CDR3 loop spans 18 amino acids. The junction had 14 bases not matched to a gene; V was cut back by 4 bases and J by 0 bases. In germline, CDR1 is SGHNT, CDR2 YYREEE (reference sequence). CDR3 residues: CASSKDSGYASSTDTQYF. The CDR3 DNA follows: TGTGCCAGCAGCAAAGATAGCGGGTATGCCTCTAGCACAGATACGCAGTATTTT.

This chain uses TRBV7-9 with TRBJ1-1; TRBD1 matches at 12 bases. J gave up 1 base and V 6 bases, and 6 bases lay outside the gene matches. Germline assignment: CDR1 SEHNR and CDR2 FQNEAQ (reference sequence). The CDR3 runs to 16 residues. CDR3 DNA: TGTGCCAGCAGTCCCGGGACAGGGGGCGCGAACACTGAAGCTTTCTTT. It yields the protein CASSPGTGGANTEAFF.

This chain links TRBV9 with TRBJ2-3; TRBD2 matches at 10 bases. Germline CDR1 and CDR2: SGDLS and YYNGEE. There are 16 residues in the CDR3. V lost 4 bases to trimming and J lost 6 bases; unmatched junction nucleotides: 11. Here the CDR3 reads CASSPWQREGSDTQYF. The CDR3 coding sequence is TGTGCCAGCAGCCCGTGGCAGCGGGAGGGGTCGGATACGCAGTATTTT.

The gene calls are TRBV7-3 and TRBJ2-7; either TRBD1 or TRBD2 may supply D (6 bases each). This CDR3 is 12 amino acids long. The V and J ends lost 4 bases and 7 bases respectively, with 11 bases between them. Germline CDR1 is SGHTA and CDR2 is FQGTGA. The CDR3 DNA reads TGTGCCAGCAGCTCCCTAGGGGGGGAGCAGTACTTC. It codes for CASSSLGGEQYF. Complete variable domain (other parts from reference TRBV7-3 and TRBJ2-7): GAGVSQTPSNKVTEKGKYVELRCDPISGHTALYWYRQSLGQGPEFLIYFQGTGAADDSGLPNDRFFAVRPEGSVSTLKIQRTERGDSAVYLCASSSLGGEQYFGPGTRLTVT.

This CDR3 is CASRKTSGSLYNEQFF. As DNA, the CDR3 is TGTGCCAGCAGAAAAACTAGCGGGAGTCTGTACAATGAGCAGTTCTTC. The chain joins TRBV11-2 to TRBJ2-1, with 11 bases aligning to TRBD2. Germline values: CDR1 SGHAT, CDR2 FQNNGV. V was clipped by 6 bases and J by 4 bases; unmatched bases: 8. This CDR3 comprises 16 residues.

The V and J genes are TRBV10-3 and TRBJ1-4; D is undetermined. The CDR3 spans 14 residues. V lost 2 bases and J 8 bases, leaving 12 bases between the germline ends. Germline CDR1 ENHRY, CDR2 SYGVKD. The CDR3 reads CAISEGASSEKLFF. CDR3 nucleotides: TGTGCCATCAGTGAGGGAGCGAGTTCGGAAAAACTGTTTTTT.

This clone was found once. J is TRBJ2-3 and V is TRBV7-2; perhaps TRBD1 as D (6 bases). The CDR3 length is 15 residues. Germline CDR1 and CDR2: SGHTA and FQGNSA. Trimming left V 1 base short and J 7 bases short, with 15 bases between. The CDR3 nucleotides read TGTGCCAGCAGCTTAGGGGGGCCCCAACAACATACGCAGTATTTT. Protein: CASSLGGPQQHTQYF. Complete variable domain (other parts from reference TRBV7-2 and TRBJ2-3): GAGVSQSPSNKVTEKGKDVELRCDPISGHTALYWYRQSLGQGLEFLIYFQGNSAPDKSGLPSDRFSAERTGGSVSTLTIQRTQQEDSAVYLCASSLGGPQQHTQYFGPGTRLTVL.

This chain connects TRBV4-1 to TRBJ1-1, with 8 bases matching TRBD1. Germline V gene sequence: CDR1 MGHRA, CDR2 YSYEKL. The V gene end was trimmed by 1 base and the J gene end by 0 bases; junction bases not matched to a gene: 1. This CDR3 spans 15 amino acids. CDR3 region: CASSQVGQVNTEAFF. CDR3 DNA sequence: TGCGCCAGCAGCCAAGTGGGACAGGTGAACACTGAAGCTTTCTTT.